This note documents a single T cell receptor beta chain sequence. Its binding antigen is unknown. Per-base quality was not reported, and no clone a single base away is much larger than it. The record originates from a study of cytomegalovirus exposure and HLA in healthy donors (dated by TCRdb to 2016 to 2017). Study-wide context: In an earlier analysis of 450 to 750 of the donors, under 300 Gb of sequence data and 90 million to 130 million unique TCR beta sequences from about 179 million T cells were reported. About 320 gigabases of sequencing data and some 85 million unique TCR sequences were included in an early release covering roughly 600 HLA-typed donors. Of the roughly 400 genotyped donors, 65% to 90% fell in the genetic ancestry cluster associated with self-reported Caucasian donors. The aim of the study was to test whether cataloging public T cell receptors could identify signatures of past pathogen exposure. The study used immunosequencing to profile the T cell repertoires of under 700 subjects and linked those repertoires to cytomegalovirus serostatus. A separate validation cohort of 100 to 150 different subjects was used in addition to the approximately 640-subject first cohort. To predict cytomegalovirus infection status, the study combined high-throughput TCR immunosequencing, statistical association of individual TCRs with disease status, and machine learning. A later analysis re-examined previously published TCR beta repertoires from just over 650 donors and added high-resolution HLA genotyping to investigate patterns of TCR occurrence. The later analysis used no new phenotypic data to find candidate immune exposures, relying instead on TCR beta sequences and their occurrence across donors. To decide whether each TCR beta V gene segment behaved as functional or pseudogenic, an earlier analysis of some 580 of the donors relied on high-throughput TCR beta sequencing. Donor age, sex, ethnicity and CMV serostatus were collected together with the repertoire data. A later genetic analysis took genome-wide SNP genotypes for about three fifths of the 666 donors and used that subset as a discovery cohort. Every discovery cohort repertoire had been produced on one sequencing platform. Both class I and class II loci were covered by HLA typing, at four-digit resolution. Typing coverage differed by locus: A, B, C, DRB1 and DQB1 were typed in roughly 620-640 donors, DQA1 in about 500, DPA1 in 600 to 610, and DPB1 in just under 480. Because of strong linkage in the cohort, roughly five DR-DQ haplotypes were treated as single units for association and clustering. Among roughly 400 genotyped donors of the cohort, an average of approximately 200,000 unique TCR beta nucleotide sequences was sequenced per donor, of which roughly 18% were non-productive. Study-wide findings and limitations: In the study, about 150 TCR beta chains were listed as associated with cytomegalovirus. A further reported finding was that TCR beta sequences accurately predicted the HLA-A and HLA-B alleles for most subjects in the first cohort. Broadly in line with IMGT annotations, most TCR beta V segments showed up in productive rearrangements about 87% or about 30% of the time in an earlier analysis of 587 of the donors. Some IMGT-functional V segments, including TRBV6-2 and TRBV6-3, could not be told apart with the 87-base-pair reads, so those segments were excluded. A later genetic analysis associated a missense DCLRE1C variant with V-gene and J-gene trimming of TCR beta chains, and an independent cohort replicated the association. In a later analysis, HLA-associated TCR beta chains showed more clonal expansion and lower generation probabilities than non-associated chains that were equally common. Compared with the approximately 600-donor mean, donors in an Asian-associated ancestry cluster had fewer N-insertions in productive TCRs, according to a later genetic analysis. A later analysis associated about 17,000 TCR beta sequences with specific HLA alleles at a false discovery rate of 0.05. A few of the identified cytomegalovirus-associated TCR beta chains were confirmed in vitro to be specific for cytomegalovirus antigens. Most CMV-associated TCR beta chains appeared to be HLA-restricted in a later analysis, and the HLA associations seemed to be driven largely by CMV exposure. Most TCR sequences were seen in very few donors, while some public TCRs were found in many individuals. CMV serostatus was the only immune exposure information available for the cohort. Cytomegalovirus status was reported to be diagnosed by the classifier with high specificity and sensitivity in both the original and validation cohorts. In a later analysis, TCR association rates were found to vary across HLA loci, with the most associated TCRs seen for DRB1 alleles and the fewest for HLA-C alleles. Because some donors lacked HLA typing at each locus, the association tests relied only on the typed subset. This cohort had only TCR beta chains sequenced, and the lack of alpha or paired-chain data limited which features could be detected. According to a later analysis, parvovirus B19, influenza, CMV and Epstein-Barr virus appeared linked to several top co-occurrence clusters. Over 15 rarely observed V segments, including chromosome 9 orphons, were excluded from the earlier analysis of several hundred of the donors because counts were too low. Roughly uniform sequencing depth across donors was assumed in presence/absence analyses, although this assumption may not hold. Linkage disequilibrium might explain the correlated functional status among segregating V segments, but an unknown experimental factor could not be excluded. A cluster of highly shared sequence variants was judged likely to represent a technical artifact of the sequencing pipeline. When HLA alleles, especially DR and DQ, strongly co-occurred, attributing TCR associations to individual alleles was difficult. The authors suggested that the approach could potentially be extended to other disease states and immunological phenotypes.

The protocol used for the library was the immunoSEQ multiplex PCR assay. A mixture of 60 forward primers for TCR Vbeta segments and 13 reverse primers for TCR Jbeta segments was used in the multiplex PCR. A multiplex PCR assay on genomic DNA amplified the CDR3 region of rearranged TCR beta genes. The Illumina HiSeq System was used to sequence the amplified TCR beta libraries as 87-base-pair reads. Regarding the original processing steps: In a later analysis, tens of millions of unique TCR beta chains were counted across the 666 repertoires, and some 10 million of these chains were shared by at least two donors. Raw reads were error-corrected and collapsed into unique sequences with a nearest-neighbor algorithm that merged closely related sequences to remove PCR and sequencing errors. Alignment of CDR3 sequences to IMGT reference sequences was used to assign V, D and J gene segments. For a sequence to be retained, at least a six-nucleotide match to both a V gene segment and a J gene segment was required. Rearrangements were called productive when the CDR3 lacked stop codons and stayed in frame with V and J; all others were non-productive. Following IMGT convention, CDR3 was defined as the stretch from the second conserved V-encoded cysteine to the conserved J-encoded phenylalanine. In an earlier analysis of around 570 of the donors, sequences lacking an unambiguous match to a single V gene segment were excluded. In an earlier analysis of 450 to 700 of the donors, V segments were called functional above 56.7% productive rearrangements and were called segregating when the between-donor standard deviation exceeded 5%. A statistical classification framework was built to diagnose cytomegalovirus status from the catalog of TCR beta chain sequences. A later analysis assigned V and J genes by comparing TCR nucleotide sequences with IMGT/GENE-DB human TR gene sequences. Using the TCRdist pipeline, a later analysis assigned CDR3 sequences along with most-parsimonious VDJ recombination scenarios. In a later analysis, each TCR beta chain was defined by its CDR3 amino acid sequence together with its V-gene family, and reads lacking a unique V-gene family were excluded. In a later analysis, approximately 640 highly shared, low-generation-probability nucleotide sequences were removed to address suspected cross-contamination and a sequencing artifact. In a later analysis, a clonal expansion index was calculated for each public chain from normalized within-repertoire ranks of inferred template counts. Generation probabilities in a later analysis came from a VDJ recombination model fitted to out-of-frame rearrangements, and those results were checked against IGoR. In a later analysis, TCR-TCR, TCR-HLA and TCR-CMV co-occurrence was scored with hypergeometric tests, and a repertoire-size bias correction was applied to TCR pairs. A later analysis estimated false discovery rates by permuting HLA or CMV assignments 20 times. In a later analysis, co-occurring TCRs were grouped using DBSCAN, and TCRdist sequence similarity was added for clustering within HLA-allele-positive subsets. Repertoires with fewer than 30,000 or more than 120,000 public chains were left out of co-occurrence clustering, as were five repertoires with anomalous nucleotide sharing. TCRdb mirrors the immuneACCESS table, restricted to in-frame sequences. Some clones are absent from its copies; in checked studies, under half trace to an unresolved V gene, and the reason for the others is unknown. The V and J calls and the clone size are those of that table, but D and trimming were determined from the DNA. A total of fewer than 95,000 clones appear in this sample, less than 85% of them only once. The leading ten clones occupy 7.4% of the sample.

The germline V gene (reference sequence) specifies SGHNT as CDR1 and YYREEE as CDR2. Trimming leaves V shorter by 6 bases and J shorter by 1 base, with the junction holding 8 bases beyond the gene matches. The CDR3 numbers 15 residues from cysteine through phenylalanine. Only the CDR3 DNA stays, 45 bases, in frame from base 1. In total, fewer than 750 healthy bone marrow donors made up the cohort. At the time of sampling, every cohort member was nominally healthy, though immune exposures that went unrecorded were likely present. The donor tested CMV seropositive and was one of the 289 seropositive cohort members. A peripheral blood sample was provided by each donor, and peripheral blood mononuclear cells were used for TCR beta sequencing. The Qiagen DNeasy Blood Extraction Kit was used to extract genomic DNA from the blood cell samples.

The rearranged segments are TRBV5-4 and TRBJ1-1; TRBD1 agrees with 8 junctional bases. This TCR came from a man in his forties or fifties in good health and CMV-seropositive. Sample: PBMCs. The nucleotide sequence is given as TGTGCCAGCAAATCAACCGGGACAGGGAACACTGAAGCTTTCTTT. Translated, this gives CASKSTGTGNTEAFF.